This entry features one T cell receptor beta chain sequence. Between the trimmed V and J ends, which lost 3 bases and 2 bases, there was a span of 14 bases. The length of the CDR3 is 15 residues. Germline CDR1 is LNHDA and CDR2 is SQIVND (reference sequence). In the source study's methods: From ImmunoSEQ came sequences covering only the junction and carrying no quality scores, so filtering differed. Method: immunoSEQ multiplex PCR; TCRdb's copy keeps in-frame clones and lacks some. V and J calls plus clone size are reproduced from that table; the DNA served to infer D and trimming. The table records approximately 2.3 million clones, approximately 95% of them present only once. This sample was taken from a study of shared clonotypes between healthy human individuals.

The sequencing sample was made of naive CD4+ T cells from PBMCs. The subset here: CD45RA+ positively selected. The TCR was taken from a man aged 18-30 years in good health. Some clones in this sample may be carry-over from other donors' samples. The rearrangement links TRBV19 to TRBJ2-7; D unclear. The chain's CDR3 is CASSIRSGVTYEQYF. The CDR3 nucleotides read TGTGCCAGTAGTATCCGGTCAGGTGTGACCTACGAGCAGTACTTC.